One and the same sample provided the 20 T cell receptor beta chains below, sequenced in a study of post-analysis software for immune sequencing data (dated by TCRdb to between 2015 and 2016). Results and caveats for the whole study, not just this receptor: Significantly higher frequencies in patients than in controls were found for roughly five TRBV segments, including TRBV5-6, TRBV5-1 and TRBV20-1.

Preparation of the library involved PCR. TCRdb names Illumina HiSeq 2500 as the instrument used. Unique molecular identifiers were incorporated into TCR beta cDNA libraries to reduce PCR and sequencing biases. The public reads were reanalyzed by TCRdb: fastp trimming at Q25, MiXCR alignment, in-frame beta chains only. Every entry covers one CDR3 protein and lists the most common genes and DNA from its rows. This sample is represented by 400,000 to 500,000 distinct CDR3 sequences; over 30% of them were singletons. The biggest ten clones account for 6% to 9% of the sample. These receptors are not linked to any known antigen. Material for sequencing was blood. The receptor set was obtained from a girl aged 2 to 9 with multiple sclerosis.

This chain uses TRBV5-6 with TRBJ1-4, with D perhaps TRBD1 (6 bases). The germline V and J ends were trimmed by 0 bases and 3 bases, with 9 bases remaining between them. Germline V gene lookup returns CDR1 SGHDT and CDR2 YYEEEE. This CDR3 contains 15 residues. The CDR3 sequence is CASSLVGTSNEKLFF. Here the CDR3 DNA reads TGTGCCAGCAGCTTGGTTGGGACATCTAATGAAAAACTGTTTTTT.

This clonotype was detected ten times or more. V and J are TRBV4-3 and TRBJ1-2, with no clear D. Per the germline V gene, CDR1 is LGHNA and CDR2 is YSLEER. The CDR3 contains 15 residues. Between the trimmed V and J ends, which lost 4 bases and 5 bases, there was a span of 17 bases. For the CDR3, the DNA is TGCGCCAGCAGCCCTCCGGGGTTAGGGTCGTATGGCTACACCTTC. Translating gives CASSPPGLGSYGYTF.

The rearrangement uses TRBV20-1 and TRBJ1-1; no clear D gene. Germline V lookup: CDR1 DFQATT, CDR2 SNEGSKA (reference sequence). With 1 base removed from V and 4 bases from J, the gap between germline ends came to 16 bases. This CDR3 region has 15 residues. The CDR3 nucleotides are TGCAGTGCTAGAGCCTATGACATGGGGATCACTGAAGCTTTCTTT. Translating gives CSARAYDMGITEAFF.

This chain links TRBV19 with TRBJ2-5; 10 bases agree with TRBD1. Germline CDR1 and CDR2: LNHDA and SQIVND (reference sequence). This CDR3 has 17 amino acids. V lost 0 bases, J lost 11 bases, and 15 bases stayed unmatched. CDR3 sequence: CASSIDHWRQGANEQYF. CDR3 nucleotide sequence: TGTGCCAGTAGTATAGATCACTGGAGACAGGGGGCGAATGAGCAGTACTTC. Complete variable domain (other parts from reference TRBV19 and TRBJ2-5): DGGITQSPKYLFRKEGQNVTLSCEQNLNHDAMYWYRQDPGQGLRLIYYSQIVNDFQKGDIAEGYSVSREKKESFPLTVTSAQKNPTAFYLCASSIDHWRQGANEQYFGPGTRLLVL.

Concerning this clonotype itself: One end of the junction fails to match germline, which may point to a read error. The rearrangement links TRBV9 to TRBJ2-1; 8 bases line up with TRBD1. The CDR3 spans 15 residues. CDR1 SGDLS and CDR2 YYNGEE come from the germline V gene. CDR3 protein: CASSDSGTGYSEQFF. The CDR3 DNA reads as TGTGCCAGCAGCGATTCCGGGACAGGTTACAGTGAGCAGTTCTTC.

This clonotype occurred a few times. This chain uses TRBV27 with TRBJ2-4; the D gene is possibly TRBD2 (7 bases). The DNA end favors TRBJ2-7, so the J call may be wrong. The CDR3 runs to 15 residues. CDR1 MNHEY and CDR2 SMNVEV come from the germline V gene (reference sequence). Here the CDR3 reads CASSLSRGLWNEQYF. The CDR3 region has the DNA TGTGCCAGCAGTTTATCGCGGGGGCTCTGGAACGAGCAGTACTTC.

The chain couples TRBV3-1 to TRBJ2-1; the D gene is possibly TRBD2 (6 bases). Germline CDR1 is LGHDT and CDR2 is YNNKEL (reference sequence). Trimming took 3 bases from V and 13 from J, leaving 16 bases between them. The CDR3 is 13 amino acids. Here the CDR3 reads CASSQAGPSSQFF. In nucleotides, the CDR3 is TGTGCCAGCAGCCAGGCGGGGCCGTCTTCCCAGTTCTTC.

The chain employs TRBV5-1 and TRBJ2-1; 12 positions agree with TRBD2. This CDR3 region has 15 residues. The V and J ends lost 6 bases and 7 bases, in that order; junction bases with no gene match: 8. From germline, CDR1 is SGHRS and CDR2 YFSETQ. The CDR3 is CASTLTSGSANEQFF. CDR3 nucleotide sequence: TGCGCCAGCACCCTGACTAGCGGGAGTGCAAATGAGCAGTTCTTC.

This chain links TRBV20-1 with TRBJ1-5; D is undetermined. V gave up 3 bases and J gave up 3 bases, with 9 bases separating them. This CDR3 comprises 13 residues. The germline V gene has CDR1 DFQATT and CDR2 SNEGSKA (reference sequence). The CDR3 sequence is CSASGDLNQPQHF. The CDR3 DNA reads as TGCAGTGCTAGTGGTGACCTCAATCAGCCCCAGCATTTT.

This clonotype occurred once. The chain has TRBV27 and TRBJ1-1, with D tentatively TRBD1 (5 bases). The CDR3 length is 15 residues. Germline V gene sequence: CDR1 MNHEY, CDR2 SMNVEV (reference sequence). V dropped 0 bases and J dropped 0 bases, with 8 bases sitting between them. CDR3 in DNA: TGTGCCAGCAGTTTATCGGGGGTCTTGAACACTGAAGCTTTCTTT. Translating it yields CASSLSGVLNTEAFF.

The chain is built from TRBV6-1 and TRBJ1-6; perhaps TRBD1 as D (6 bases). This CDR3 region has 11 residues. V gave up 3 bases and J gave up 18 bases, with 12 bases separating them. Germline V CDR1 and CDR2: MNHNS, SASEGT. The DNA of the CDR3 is TGTGCCAGCAGTGAGCGTGGGGGCGCCCACTTT. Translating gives CASSERGGAHF.

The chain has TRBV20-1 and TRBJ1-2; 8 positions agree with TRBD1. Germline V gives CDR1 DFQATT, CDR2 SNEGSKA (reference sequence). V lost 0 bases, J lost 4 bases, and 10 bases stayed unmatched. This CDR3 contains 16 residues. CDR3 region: CSARDLDRAQFYGYTF. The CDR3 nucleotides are TGCAGTGCTAGAGACCTGGACAGGGCCCAATTCTATGGCTACACCTTC.

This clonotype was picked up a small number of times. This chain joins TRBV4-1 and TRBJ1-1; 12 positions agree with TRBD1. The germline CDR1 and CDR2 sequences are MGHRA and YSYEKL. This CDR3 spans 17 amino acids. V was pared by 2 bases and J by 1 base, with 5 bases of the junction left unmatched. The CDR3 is CASSQSGQGARNTEAFF. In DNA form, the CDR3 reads TGCGCCAGCAGCCAATCGGGACAGGGGGCTCGGAACACTGAAGCTTTCTTT.

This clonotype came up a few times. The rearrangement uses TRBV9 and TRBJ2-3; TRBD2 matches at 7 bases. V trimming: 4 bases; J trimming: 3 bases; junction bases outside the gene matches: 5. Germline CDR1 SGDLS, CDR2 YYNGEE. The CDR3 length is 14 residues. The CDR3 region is CASSPGLPTDTQYF. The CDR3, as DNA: TGTGCCAGCAGCCCGGGACTACCAACAGATACGCAGTATTTT.

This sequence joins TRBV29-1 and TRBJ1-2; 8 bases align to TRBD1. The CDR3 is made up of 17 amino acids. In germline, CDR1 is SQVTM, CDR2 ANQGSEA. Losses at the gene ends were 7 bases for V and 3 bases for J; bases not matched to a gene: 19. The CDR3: CSALGGTGNGADYGYTF. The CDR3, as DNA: TGCAGCGCCCTTGGGGGGACAGGTAACGGTGCGGACTATGGCTACACCTTC. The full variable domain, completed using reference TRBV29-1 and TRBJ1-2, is SAVISQKPSRDICQRGTSLTIQCQVDSQVTMMFWYRQQPGQSLTLIATANQGSEATYESGFVIDKFPISRPNLTFSTLTVSNMSPEDSSIYLCSALGGTGNGADYGYTFGSGTRLTVV.

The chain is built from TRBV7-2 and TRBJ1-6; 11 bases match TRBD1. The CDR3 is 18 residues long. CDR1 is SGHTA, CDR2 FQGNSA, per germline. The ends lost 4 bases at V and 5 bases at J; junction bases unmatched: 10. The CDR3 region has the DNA TGTGCCAGCAGCTCTACATGGACAGGGGGCAGCAATAATTCACCCCTCCACTTT. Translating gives CASSSTWTGGSNNSPLHF.

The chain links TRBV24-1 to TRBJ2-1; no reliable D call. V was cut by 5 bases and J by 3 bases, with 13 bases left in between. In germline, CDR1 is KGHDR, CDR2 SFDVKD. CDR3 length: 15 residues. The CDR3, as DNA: TGTGCCACCAGTGGCCGCTCAGCTCTCTACAATGAGCAGTTCTTC. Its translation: CATSGRSALYNEQFF.

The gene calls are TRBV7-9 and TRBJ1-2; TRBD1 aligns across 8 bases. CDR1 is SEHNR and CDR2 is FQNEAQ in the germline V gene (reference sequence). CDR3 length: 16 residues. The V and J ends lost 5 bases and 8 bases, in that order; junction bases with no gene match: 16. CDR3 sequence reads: CASSPSGQGFPDGYTF. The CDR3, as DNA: TGTGCCAGCAGCCCCAGCGGACAGGGCTTCCCTGACGGCTACACCTTC.

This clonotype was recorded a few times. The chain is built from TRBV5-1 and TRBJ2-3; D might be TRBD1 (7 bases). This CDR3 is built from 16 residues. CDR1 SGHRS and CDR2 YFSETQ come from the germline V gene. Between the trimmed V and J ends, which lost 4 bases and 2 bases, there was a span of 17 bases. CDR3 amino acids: CASSAGQSGSTDTQYF. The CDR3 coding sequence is TGCGCCAGCAGCGCGGGACAGAGCGGATCCACAGATACGCAGTATTTT.

The CDR3 sequence is CSVPSPSGIQETQYF. The CDR3 DNA sequence: TGCAGCGTCCCTTCCCCTAGCGGAATACAAGAGACCCAGTACTTC. The chain is built from TRBV29-1 and TRBJ2-5; the match to TRBD2 covers 7 bases. This CDR3 is built from 15 residues. V shed 6 bases and J 2 bases; nucleotides not matched to a gene: 12. CDR1 is SQVTM, CDR2 ANQGSEA, per germline.